The T cell receptor (beta chain) under discussion was sequenced for a study of control samples from healthy donors and cancer patients. The CDR3 runs to 13 residues. V lost 8 bases and J lost 7; bases outside the gene matches: 4. Germline loops: CDR1 MNHEY, CDR2 SVGAGI. Assay used: immunoSEQ multiplex PCR; TCRdb lists only in-frame clones, some missing. The sample consists of around 130,000 clones, approximately 90% of them appearing once. V gene TRBV6-5 combines with J gene TRBJ1-6; 8 bases line up with TRBD1. The source of this sequence is a man in his fifties or sixties in good health. Sequenced input: blood. The CDR3 region is CASFRGRNSPLHF. DNA for the CDR3: TGTGCCAGCTTCAGGGGGCGGAATTCACCCCTCCACTTT.